One TCR beta chain is described in this entry. This sample is part of a study of control samples from healthy donors and cancer patients. The J segment lost 2 bases and the V segment lost 5 bases, leaving 4 bases of the junction unmatched. The germline V gene has CDR1 LNHDA and CDR2 SQIVND (reference sequence). The CDR3 contains 15 residues. Using immunoSEQ multiplex PCR, the repertoire was profiled, and TCRdb retains in-frame clones only, with some absent. The sample lists roughly 450,000 clones, around nine tenths occurring once. This rearrangement joins TRBV19 to TRBJ2-7, with TRBD2 matching over 12 bases. The source is a man aged 35-49 years with head and neck cancer. The specimen sequenced was PBMCs. The CDR3 coding sequence is TGTGCCAGTAGTCCCGGACTAGCGGGGACCTACGAGCAGTACTTC. As protein: CASSPGLAGTYEQYF.